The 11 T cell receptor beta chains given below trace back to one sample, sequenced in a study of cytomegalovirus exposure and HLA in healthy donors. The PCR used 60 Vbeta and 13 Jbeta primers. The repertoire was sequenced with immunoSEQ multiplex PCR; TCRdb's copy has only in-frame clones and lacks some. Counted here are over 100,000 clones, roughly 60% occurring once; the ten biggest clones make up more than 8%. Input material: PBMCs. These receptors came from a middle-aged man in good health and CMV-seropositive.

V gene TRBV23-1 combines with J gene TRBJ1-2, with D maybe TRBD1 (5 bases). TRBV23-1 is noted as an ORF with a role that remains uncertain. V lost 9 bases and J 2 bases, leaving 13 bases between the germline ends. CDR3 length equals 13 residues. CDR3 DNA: TGCGCCAGGTATGACAGCCTCAACTATGGCTACACCTTC. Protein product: CARYDSLNYGYTF.

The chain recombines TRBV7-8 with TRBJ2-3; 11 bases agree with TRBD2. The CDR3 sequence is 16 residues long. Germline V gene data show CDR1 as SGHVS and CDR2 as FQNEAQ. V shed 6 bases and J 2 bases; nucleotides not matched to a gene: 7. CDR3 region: CASRIGTSGFTDTQYF. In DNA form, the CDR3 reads TGTGCCAGCAGGATCGGGACTAGCGGTTTCACAGATACGCAGTATTTT.

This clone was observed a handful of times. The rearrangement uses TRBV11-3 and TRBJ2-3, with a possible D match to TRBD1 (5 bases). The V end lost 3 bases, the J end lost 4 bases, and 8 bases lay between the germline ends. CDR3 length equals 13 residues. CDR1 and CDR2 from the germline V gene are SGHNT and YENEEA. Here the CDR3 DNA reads TGTGCCAGCAGCTTGGAAGGGGCAGATACGCAGTATTTT. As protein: CASSLEGADTQYF.

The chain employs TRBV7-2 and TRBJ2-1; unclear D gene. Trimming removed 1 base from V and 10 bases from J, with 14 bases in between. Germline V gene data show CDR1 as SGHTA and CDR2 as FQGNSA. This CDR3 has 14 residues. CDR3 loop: CASSLGSWSGEQFF. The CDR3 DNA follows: TGTGCCAGCAGCTTAGGGTCTTGGTCAGGAGAGCAGTTCTTC. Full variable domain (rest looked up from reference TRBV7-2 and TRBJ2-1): GAGVSQSPSNKVTEKGKDVELRCDPISGHTALYWYRQSLGQGLEFLIYFQGNSAPDKSGLPSDRFSAERTGGSVSTLTIQRTQQEDSAVYLCASSLGSWSGEQFFGPGTRLTVL.

The CDR3 bases are TGTGCCAGCTCACCCTTGAGCGGGAGAAATTACAATGAGCAGTTCTTC. Translation gives CASSPLSGRNYNEQFF. The chain is built from TRBV18 and TRBJ2-1; 8 nucleotides line up with TRBD2. Germline-derived CDR1 and CDR2 are KGHSH and LQKENI. The V and J ends lost 3 bases and 4 bases, in that order; junction bases with no gene match: 8. The CDR3 covers 16 residues.

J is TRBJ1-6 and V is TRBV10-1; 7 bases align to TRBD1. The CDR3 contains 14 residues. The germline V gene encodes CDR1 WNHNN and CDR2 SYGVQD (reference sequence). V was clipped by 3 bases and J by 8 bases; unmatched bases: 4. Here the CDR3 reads CASSDGDRDSPLHF. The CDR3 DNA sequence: TGCGCCAGCAGTGATGGGGACAGAGATTCACCCCTCCACTTT.

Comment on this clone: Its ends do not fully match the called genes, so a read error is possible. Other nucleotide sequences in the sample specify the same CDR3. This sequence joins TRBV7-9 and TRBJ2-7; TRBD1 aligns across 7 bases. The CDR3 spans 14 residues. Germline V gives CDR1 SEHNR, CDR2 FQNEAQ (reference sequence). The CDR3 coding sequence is TGCGCCAGCAGCTTAAAAGGGGGCCGGGGCGAGCAGTACTTC. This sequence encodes CASSLKGGRGEQYF. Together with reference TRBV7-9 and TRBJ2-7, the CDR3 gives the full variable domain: DTGVSQNPRHKITKRGQNVTFRCDPISEHNRLYWYRQTLGQGPEFLTYFQNEAQLEKSRLLSDRFSAERPKGSFSTLEIQRTEQGDSAMYLCASSLKGGRGEQYFGPGTRLTVT.

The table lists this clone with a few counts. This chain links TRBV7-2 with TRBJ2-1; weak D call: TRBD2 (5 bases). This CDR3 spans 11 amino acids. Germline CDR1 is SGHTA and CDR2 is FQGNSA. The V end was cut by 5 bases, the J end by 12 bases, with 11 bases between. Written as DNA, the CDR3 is TGTGCCAGCAGCCCCGGGGTAGGGCAGTTCTTC. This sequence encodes CASSPGVGQFF. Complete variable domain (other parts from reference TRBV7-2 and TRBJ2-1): GAGVSQSPSNKVTEKGKDVELRCDPISGHTALYWYRQSLGQGLEFLIYFQGNSAPDKSGLPSDRFSAERTGGSVSTLTIQRTQQEDSAVYLCASSPGVGQFFGPGTRLTVL.

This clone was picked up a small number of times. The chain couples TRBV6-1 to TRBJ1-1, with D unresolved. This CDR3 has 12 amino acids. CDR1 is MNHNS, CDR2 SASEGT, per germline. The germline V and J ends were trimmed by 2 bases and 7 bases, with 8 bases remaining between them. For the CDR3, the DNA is TGTGCCAGCAGTGAATGGGCGGGTGAAGCTTTCTTT. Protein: CASSEWAGEAFF.

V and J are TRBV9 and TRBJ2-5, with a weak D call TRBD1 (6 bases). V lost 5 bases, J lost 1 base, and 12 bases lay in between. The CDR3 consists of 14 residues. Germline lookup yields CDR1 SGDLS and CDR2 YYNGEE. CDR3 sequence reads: CASSWGLTQETQYF. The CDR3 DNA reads TGTGCCAGCAGTTGGGGGCTGACCCAAGAGACCCAGTACTTC.

The CDR3 sequence: CATFSSNTEAFF. CDR3 DNA: TGTGCCACTTTCAGTTCGAACACTGAAGCTTTCTTT. J is TRBJ1-1 and V is TRBV2; no definite D call. The CDR3 runs to 12 residues. Deletions cut 10 bases from V and 1 base from J, with 10 bases between. The germline CDR1 and CDR2 sequences are SNHLY and FYNNEI.